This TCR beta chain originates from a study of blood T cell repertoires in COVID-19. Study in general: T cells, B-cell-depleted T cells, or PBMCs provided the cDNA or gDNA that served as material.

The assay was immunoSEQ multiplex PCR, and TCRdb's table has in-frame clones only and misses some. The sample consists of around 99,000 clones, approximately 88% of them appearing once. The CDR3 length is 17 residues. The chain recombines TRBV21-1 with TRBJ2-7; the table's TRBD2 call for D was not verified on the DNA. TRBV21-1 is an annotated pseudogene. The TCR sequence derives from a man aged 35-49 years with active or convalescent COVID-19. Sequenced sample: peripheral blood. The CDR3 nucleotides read TGTGCCAGCAGCCTGACCCTACTAGCGGGAGGGCCTGACGAGCAGTACTTC. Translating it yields CASSLTLLAGGPDEQYF.